Only one count was recorded for the clone carrying this TCR beta chain. The antigen remains undetermined. This sample was included in a study of cytomegalovirus exposure and HLA in healthy donors. Study-level information: The Caucasian-associated ancestry cluster held around 76% of more than 350 genotyped donors.

The CDR3 loop spans 10 amino acids. Between the trimmed V and J ends, which lost 7 bases and 4 bases, there was a span of 8 bases. Per the germline V gene, CDR1 is DFQATT and CDR2 is SNEGSKA (reference sequence). Study-level results: In a later analysis, V- and J-gene trimming of beta chains associated with a DCLRE1C missense variant, replicated independently. Within an earlier analysis, most TCR beta V segments proved productive either about 90% or about 30% of the time. TCR beta chains numbering more than 150 were designated cytomegalovirus-associated.

With 60 Vbeta and 13 Jbeta primers, the PCR was carried out. TCRdb's table, derived via immunoSEQ multiplex PCR, lists solely in-frame clones and lacks some. The sample carries under 200,000 clones, roughly 74% recorded once. This receptor was obtained from a woman between 25 and 40 years old in good health and CMV-seronegative. The J gene is TRBJ2-7, the V gene TRBV20-1; no clear D. The specimen sequenced was PBMCs. The CDR3 nucleotides read TGCAGTGGTGTCCAGTACGAGCAGTACTTC. It yields the protein CSGVQYEQYF.